The 5 T cell receptor beta chains listed next were all sequenced from one sample in a study of CD8+ T cells in alopecia areata. cDNA reverse transcribed from extracted RNA served as the sequencing template. The method was immunoSEQ multiplex PCR; TCRdb's version includes in-frame clones alone and lacks a portion of them. The sample includes around 160,000 clones, 87% of them seen just once. The material sequenced was CD8+ T cells sorted from blood, taken at week 0. These receptors were taken from a human donor with alopecia areata.

This sequence joins TRBV15 and TRBJ1-3; no clear D gene. V dropped 0 bases and J dropped 3 bases, with 0 bases sitting between them. The CDR3 is made up of 12 amino acids. Germline V gives CDR1 LNHNV, CDR2 YYDKDF (reference sequence). Written as DNA, the CDR3 is TGTGCCACCAGCAGAGATGGAAACACCATATATTTT. It translates to CATSRDGNTIYF.

This clone appeared once. This chain links TRBV7-2 with TRBJ2-2; D may be TRBD1 or TRBD2 (6 bases each). The length of the CDR3 is 18 residues. CDR1 is SGHTA, CDR2 FQGNSA, per germline. The V gene lost 7 bases and the J gene lost 1 base, with 22 bases spanning the gap. The CDR3 region is CASTFPRTGAVNTGELFF. The CDR3 DNA reads as TGTGCCAGCACCTTTCCTAGAACGGGGGCGGTGAACACCGGGGAGCTGTTTTTT.

This clone has more than one count but fewer than ten. This chain links TRBV19 with TRBJ2-4; D is perhaps TRBD2 (5 bases). Germline V lookup: CDR1 LNHDA, CDR2 SQIVND (reference sequence). The CDR3 length is 16 residues. Trimming took off 3 bases at V and 7 bases at J, with 19 bases between the two ends. Here the CDR3 reads CASSISSGLAFNIQYF. For the CDR3, the DNA is TGTGCCAGTAGTATTAGTTCCGGACTGGCATTTAACATTCAGTACTTC.

The chain joins TRBV4-1 to TRBJ1-2; perhaps TRBD1 as D (6 bases). The CDR3 covers 14 residues. V was trimmed by 1 base and J by 10 bases, leaving 16 bases between them. Looked up from germline, CDR1 is MGHRA and CDR2 is YSYEKL. CDR3 region: CASSQVGLQGFYTF. The CDR3 nucleotides are TGCGCCAGCAGCCAAGTCGGACTCCAGGGGTTCTACACCTTC.

J is TRBJ1-2 and V is TRBV7-9, with D uncertain. The germline V gene encodes CDR1 SEHNR and CDR2 FQNEAQ (reference sequence). With 5 bases removed from V and 3 bases from J, the gap between germline ends came to 4 bases. The CDR3 length is 11 residues. The CDR3: CASSPDYGYTF. DNA for the CDR3: TGTGCCAGCAGCCCCGACTATGGCTACACCTTC.